This T cell receptor (beta chain) is drawn from a study of T-cell reconstitution after alpha-beta-depleted transplantation in children. Whole-study findings and limits: Surviving recipient cells, namely T cells and thymic progenitors, were the source of high day-60 TCRbeta diversity in some patients. In patients about two months after transplant, alpha-beta T cells reportedly arose from several hundred expanded graft clones. Diversity and T-cell counts at one year after transplant derived mostly from new T cells.

Germline values: CDR1 SGHRS, CDR2 YFSETQ. Trimming shortened V by 4 bases and J by 1 base, and 17 bases separated the two germline ends. This CDR3 region has 16 residues. Unique molecular identifiers tagged the TCRbeta library. TCRdb analysed the PCR reads with MiXCR anew, one entry per CDR3 protein. The sample shows about 200,000 distinct CDR3 sequences, about 6.6% of them seen only once. For this clonotype: Antigen specificity is unknown.

This sequence joins TRBV5-1 and TRBJ1-1; D is uncertain. The input for sequencing was PBMCs, taken before TCRalphabeta/CD19-depleted stem cell transplant. The receptor was isolated from a boy between 2 and 10 years old with acute lymphoblastic leukemia, due to receive a stem cell transplant. The CDR3 nucleotides are TGCGCCAGCAGCCCGCCCATCCCAGGATCGAACACTGAAGCTTTCTTT. Its translation is CASSPPIPGSNTEAFF.